This paragraph covers one T cell receptor (beta chain) sequence. The antigen is not known. This sample was included in a study of blood T cells in healthy people across ages. The CDR3 spans 14 residues. The V gene lost 8 bases and the J gene lost 1 base, with 14 bases spanning the gap. Germline V gene data show CDR1 as MGHRA and CDR2 as YSYEKL. For the second PCR, which ran for about 7 to 11 cycles, a sample-barcoded 5' primer and a J-beta primer mix were used. TCRdb recomputed calls from the 5' RACE reads with MiXCR, one row per CDR3 protein. The table includes over 1.5 million distinct CDR3 sequences, just under 50% detected once. The people who gave samples were healthy Caucasians from Russia, aged about 6 to 95. The study's findings and limits: Estimates of diversity drawn from one million T cells were considered underestimates. More naive CD4+ cells and higher diversity were found in long-lived than in aged donors.

This sequence originates from a woman between 40 and 55 years old in good health. The chain is built from TRBV4-1 and TRBJ1-1; D might be TRBD1 (5 bases). The sequencing sample was made of blood. The CDR3: CASLWRGENTEAFF. CDR3 DNA: TGCGCCAGCCTCTGGCGGGGGGAGAACACTGAAGCTTTCTTT.